A single sample gave rise to the 30 T cell receptor beta chains below, sequenced in a study of sequential checkpoint blockade in melanoma. Using immunoSEQ multiplex PCR, the repertoire was profiled, and TCRdb retains in-frame clones only, with some absent. The data hold about 37,000 clones, with 30% to 40% observed a single time. Specified treatment: randomized to nivolumab then ipilimumab (arm A) or the reverse (arm B). Specimen: tumor tissue (inferred from file names), collected from a patient given nivolumab and ipilimumab in sequence. The receptor source for this set is a human donor with melanoma.

This clone was seen ten or more times. The chain is built from TRBV11-3 and TRBJ2-1, with D perhaps TRBD1 (6 bases). V was cut by 4 bases and J by 4 bases, with 17 bases left in between. The CDR3 sequence is 16 residues long. Germline loops: CDR1 SGHNT, CDR2 YENEEA. Written as DNA, the CDR3 is TGTGCCAGCAGCTCCACAGGGCCCTCCACATACAATGAGCAGTTCTTC. Amino acids: CASSSTGPSTYNEQFF.

The J gene is TRBJ2-3, the V gene TRBV4-1, with D possibly called TRBD1 or TRBD2 (5 bases each). CDR1 and CDR2 (germline): MGHRA, YSYEKL. The V gene lost 3 bases and the J gene lost 2 bases, with 9 bases spanning the gap. The CDR3 is 14 amino acids. As DNA, the CDR3 is TGCGCCAGCAGCCAGGGGACCATCACAGATACGCAGTATTTT. Translation: CASSQGTITDTQYF.

This sequence joins TRBV28 and TRBJ2-5, with 8 nucleotides matching TRBD1. The CDR3 is 16 residues long. Per the germline V gene, CDR1 is MDHEN and CDR2 is SYDVKM. The V segment lost 2 bases and the J segment 5 bases; nucleotides outside the gene matches: 10. This CDR3 reads CASSLQGAGVQETQYF. The DNA for the CDR3 is TGTGCCAGCAGTTTACAGGGGGCTGGGGTCCAGGAGACCCAGTACTTC.

A few counts support this clone. The chain joins TRBV11-3 to TRBJ2-3; no firm D call. The CDR3 loop spans 15 amino acids. CDR1 and CDR2 (germline): SGHNT, YENEEA. V was trimmed by 5 bases and J by 0 bases, leaving 12 bases between them. The CDR3 is CASSRSVTSTDTQYF. CDR3 in DNA: TGTGCCAGCAGCCGGTCAGTGACTAGCACAGATACGCAGTATTTT.

In this sample, this clone turned up a few times. The DNA of the CDR3 is TGTGCCAGCAGCTTACTCGGACAGGGGGCTTACGAGCAGTACTTC. It codes for CASSLLGQGAYEQYF. J is TRBJ2-7 and V is TRBV11-3; the match to TRBD1 covers 11 bases. The germline V gene encodes CDR1 SGHNT and CDR2 YENEEA. This CDR3 region has 15 residues. J gave up 4 bases and V 2 bases, and 4 bases lay outside the gene matches. The variable domain in full, with the rest retrieved from reference TRBV11-3 and TRBJ2-7, is EAGVVQSPRYKIIEKKQPVAFWCNPISGHNTLYWYLQNLGQGPELLIRYENEEAVDDSQLPKDRFSAERLKGVDSTLKIQPAELGDSAVYLCASSLLGQGAYEQYFGPGTRLTVT.

This clone has more than one count but fewer than ten. The CDR3 DNA reads as TGTGCCAGCAGCTCACGACAGACGAACACTGAAGCTTTCTTT. Translating gives CASSSRQTNTEAFF. The chain employs TRBV11-3 and TRBJ1-1, with a possible D match to TRBD1 (5 bases). The length of the CDR3 is 14 residues. V shed 4 bases and J shed 1 base, with 10 bases lying between them. CDR1 is SGHNT and CDR2 is YENEEA in the germline V gene.

This clone appeared many times. The chain couples TRBV6-8 to TRBJ1-1, with D possibly matching TRBD1 (5 bases). The ends were cut back, 7 bases at V and 1 base at J, with 22 bases in the middle. Germline CDR1 is MNHGY and CDR2 is SAAAGT. This CDR3 contains 17 residues. CDR3 region: CASMFRRQLTPNTEAFF. CDR3 sequence (DNA): TGTGCCAGCATGTTCCGCAGACAGCTTACACCGAACACTGAAGCTTTCTTT.

The chain couples TRBV28 to TRBJ1-3, with 7 positions matching TRBD1. Per germline, CDR1 MDHEN and CDR2 SYDVKM. The CDR3 has 16 amino acids. V trimming: 5 bases; J trimming: 3 bases; junction bases outside the gene matches: 10. The CDR3 coding sequence is TGTGCCAGCAGTCCCCGACAGGGCGCGGGTGGAAACACCATATATTTT. This gives the protein CASSPRQGAGGNTIYF.

There are a few counts of this clone. The chain carries TRBV6-8 and TRBJ1-1; TRBD1 is a possible D gene (5 bases). The V and J ends lost 6 bases and 6 bases respectively, with 17 bases between them. The CDR3 extends over 14 amino acids. Germline V gene data show CDR1 as MNHGY and CDR2 as SAAAGT. The CDR3 reads CASRGGTASPEAFF. CDR3 bases: TGTGCCAGCAGGGGCGGGACTGCCTCCCCTGAAGCTTTCTTT.

The chain has TRBV19 and TRBJ2-7; TRBD1 aligns across 9 bases. From germline, CDR1 is LNHDA and CDR2 SQIVND (reference sequence). The CDR3 consists of 15 residues. Unmatched junction bases numbered 6, after V lost 4 bases and J lost 2 bases. The CDR3 DNA reads as TGTGCCAGTAGTACCCCGGGACAGGGAACCTACGAGCAGTACTTC. Translated: CASSTPGQGTYEQYF.

Points on this clone: From the germline J gene comes the end of the CDR3, since the read stops 1 residue before it. V usage is TRBV10-3 and J usage is TRBJ1-1, with TRBD1 matching over 8 bases. The CDR3 contains 16 residues. Trimming at V came to 0 bases and at J to 7 bases, leaving 10 bases not matched to a gene. The germline V gene encodes CDR1 ENHRY and CDR2 SYGVKD. The CDR3 loop is CAISESIGTGMFEAFF. The sequenced CDR3 bases are TGTGCCATCAGTGAGTCAATCGGGACAGGCATGTTTGAAGCTTTC.

Only a few counts were recorded for this clone. The chain carries TRBV7-6 and TRBJ1-1; D not resolved. Trimming stripped 9 bases from V and 5 bases from J, with 22 bases between. The germline CDR1 and CDR2 sequences are SGHVS and FNYEAQ. The CDR3 has 15 residues. CDR3 in amino acids: CASTNQSSGKTEAFF. CDR3 sequence (DNA): TGTGCCAGTACAAACCAGAGCAGCGGGAAAACTGAAGCTTTCTTT.

This clone was seen a few times. The chain combines TRBV30 with TRBJ1-2, with no clear D. Trimming pared 0 bases from V and 8 bases from J, leaving 16 bases between. Germline V gene lookup returns CDR1 GTSNPN and CDR2 SVGIG (reference sequence). The CDR3 totals 14 residues. CDR3 sequence (DNA): TGTGCCTGGAGTGTAGGGAACGGTGGTGTCGGCTACACCTTC. This codes for CAWSVGNGGVGYTF.

The gene calls are TRBV11-3 and TRBJ1-4; unclear D gene. The V end lost 3 bases, the J end lost 6 bases, and 11 bases lay between the germline ends. The germline CDR1 and CDR2 sequences are SGHNT and YENEEA. The CDR3 is 14 amino acids. The CDR3 here is CASSFEVEDEKLFF. CDR3 in DNA: TGTGCCAGCAGCTTCGAAGTCGAAGATGAAAAACTGTTTTTT. Filled out from reference TRBV11-3 and TRBJ1-4, the complete variable domain reads EAGVVQSPRYKIIEKKQPVAFWCNPISGHNTLYWYLQNLGQGPELLIRYENEEAVDDSQLPKDRFSAERLKGVDSTLKIQPAELGDSAVYLCASSFEVEDEKLFFGSGTQLSVL.

The J gene is TRBJ2-1, the V gene TRBV9, with D unclear. This CDR3 comprises 15 residues. Germline CDR1 and CDR2: SGDLS and YYNGEE. With 5 bases removed from V and 0 bases from J, the gap between germline ends came to 12 bases. This CDR3 is CASSPTELSYNEQFF. For the CDR3, the DNA is TGTGCCAGCAGTCCGACGGAGCTCTCCTACAATGAGCAGTTCTTC.

This chain joins TRBV5-1 and TRBJ2-3; D may correspond to TRBD1 or TRBD2 (6 bases each). In germline, CDR1 is SGHRS, CDR2 YFSETQ. The length of the CDR3 is 16 residues. Trimming shortened V by 4 bases and J by 0 bases, and 15 bases separated the two germline ends. Here the CDR3 DNA reads TGCGCCAGCAGCCTAGGGGGGCTCCTTAGCACAGATACGCAGTATTTT. It yields the protein CASSLGGLLSTDTQYF.

This chain joins TRBV6-7 and TRBJ1-1, with TRBD1 matching over 8 bases. TRBV6-7 is an ORF, and what it does is uncertain. The V segment lost 5 bases and the J segment 11 bases; nucleotides outside the gene matches: 4. The CDR3 covers 11 residues. The DNA of the CDR3 is TGTGCCAGCAGTCAGGGGGCGAGGGCTTTCTTT. It specifies CASSQGARAFF.

The chain uses TRBV19 and TRBJ1-2, with a weak D call TRBD1 (5 bases). Trimming cost V 7 bases and J 6 bases, with 15 bases left between them. The CDR3 runs 13 residues. CDR1 and CDR2 (germline): LNHDA, SQIVND (reference sequence). The DNA for the CDR3 is TGTGCCAGTACCGAGAGACAGATAAATGGCTACACCTTC. The encoded protein is CASTERQINGYTF.

This chain connects TRBV19 to TRBJ2-1, with 12 bases fitting TRBD2. The CDR3 is 17 residues long. Germline assignment: CDR1 LNHDA and CDR2 SQIVND (reference sequence). The V and J ends lost 5 bases and 0 bases, in that order; junction bases with no gene match: 5. As DNA, the CDR3 is TGTGCCAGTAGTCCTAAACTAGCGGGGGGCTCCTACAATGAGCAGTTCTTC. This codes for CASSPKLAGGSYNEQFF.

This sequence joins TRBV18 and TRBJ1-1, with TRBD1 matching 7 bases. J lost 11 bases, V lost 8 bases, and 14 bases had no gene match. The CDR3 has 13 amino acids. Germline V gene lookup returns CDR1 KGHSH and CDR2 LQKENI. The chain's CDR3 is CASAELEGAQAFF. CDR3 coding DNA: TGTGCCAGCGCGGAATTAGAGGGGGCTCAGGCTTTCTTT.

The chain links TRBV19 to TRBJ2-1, with D unresolved. Germline V lookup: CDR1 LNHDA, CDR2 SQIVND (reference sequence). This CDR3 spans 15 amino acids. Trimming stripped 3 bases from V and 5 bases from J, with 14 bases between. The CDR3 reads CASSIYSRTHNEQFF. The DNA of the CDR3 is TGTGCCAGTAGTATTTACTCGAGGACGCACAATGAGCAGTTCTTC.

The rearrangement joins TRBV1 to TRBJ1-1. TRBV1 corresponds to a pseudogene. The CDR3 spans 17 residues. The CDR3 sequence is CASSRGGLVLMNTEAFF. DNA for the CDR3: TGCGCCAGCAGCCGCGGAGGGTTAGTCCTCATGAACACTGAAGCTTTCTTT.

The chain combines TRBV11-3 with TRBJ1-2; D is possibly TRBD1 (5 bases). In germline, CDR1 is SGHNT, CDR2 YENEEA. The CDR3 consists of 14 residues. V lost 0 bases, J lost 5 bases, and 10 bases lay in between. CDR3 nucleotides: TGTGCCAGCAGCTTAGACACGGACACTTATGGCTACACCTTC. The encoded protein is CASSLDTDTYGYTF.

V usage is TRBV28 and J usage is TRBJ2-6; weak D call: TRBD1 (6 bases). The CDR3 is 15 residues long. With 7 bases removed from V and 0 bases from J, the gap between germline ends came to 10 bases. Looked up from germline, CDR1 is MDHEN and CDR2 is SYDVKM. This CDR3 reads CASTRRGSGANVLTF. CDR3 in DNA: TGTGCCAGCACCCGCAGGGGCTCTGGGGCCAACGTCCTGACTTTC. The full variable domain, in which reference TRBV28 and TRBJ2-6 provide the parts outside the CDR3, is DVKVTQSSRYLVKRTGEKVFLECVQDMDHENMFWYRQDPGLGLRLIYFSYDVKMKEKGDIPEGYSVSREKKERFSLILESASTNQTSMYLCASTRRGSGANVLTFGAGSRLTVL.

This clone was observed a few times. The rearrangement links TRBV28 to TRBJ2-7; TRBD1 aligns across 10 bases. Looked up from germline, CDR1 is MDHEN and CDR2 is SYDVKM. The CDR3 is made up of 17 amino acids. Trimming removed 2 bases from V and 6 bases from J; junction bases left unmatched: 13. The CDR3 reads CASSLRSGQGEEGEQYF. Here the CDR3 DNA reads TGTGCCAGCAGTTTAAGGTCTGGACAGGGGGAAGAGGGCGAGCAGTACTTC.

The table lists this clone with a few counts. V and J are TRBV6-8 and TRBJ2-7, with D tentatively TRBD2 (6 bases). The CDR3 length is 14 residues. V lost 4 bases and J lost 6, with 16 bases in between. The germline V gene has CDR1 MNHGY and CDR2 SAAAGT. The CDR3: CASSWGLDSSEQYF. The CDR3 bases are TGTGCCAGCAGTTGGGGACTCGATTCTTCCGAGCAGTACTTC.

J is TRBJ2-1 and V is TRBV7-6; 12 nucleotides align to TRBD2. CDR3 length: 19 residues. V shed 1 base, J shed 4 bases, and the junction held 11 bases outside the gene matches. The germline V gene encodes CDR1 SGHVS and CDR2 FNYEAQ. The CDR3 DNA reads as TGTGCCAGCAGCTTAGGGCTGGCTAGCGGGAGGGCCAAATACAATGAGCAGTTCTTC. This gives the protein CASSLGLASGRAKYNEQFF.

The sample holds a few counts of this clone. This sequence joins TRBV6-7 and TRBJ2-4; D call uncertain. TRBV6-7 is known as an ORF, though its function is uncertain. The CDR3 runs to 18 residues. V lost 6 bases and J lost 0, with 21 bases in between. The CDR3 protein is CASRESANQYLAKNIQYF. CDR3 nucleotide sequence: TGTGCCAGCAGAGAATCAGCGAACCAATACCTAGCCAAAAACATTCAGTACTTC.

This clone appeared a few times. V is TRBV14 and J is TRBJ2-3, with 8 bases matching TRBD1. Per germline, CDR1 SGHDN and CDR2 FVKESK. The CDR3 extends over 14 amino acids. The V and J ends lost 4 bases and 5 bases, in that order; junction bases with no gene match: 5. The CDR3 is CASSLTGAGDTQYF. DNA of the CDR3: TGTGCCAGCAGCCTGACAGGGGCGGGAGATACGCAGTATTTT.

Only a few counts were recorded for this clone. The DNA of the CDR3 is TGTGCCACCAGCAGAGAAGTAGGTAGGACAGGGGGCAATGAGCAGTTCTTC. Translated: CATSREVGRTGGNEQFF. This chain joins TRBV15 and TRBJ2-1; 10 bases fit TRBD1. The germline CDR1 and CDR2 sequences are LNHNV and YYDKDF (reference sequence). Trimming took 0 bases from V and 6 from J; bases not matched to a gene: 8. This CDR3 comprises 17 residues.